This T cell receptor (beta chain) was observed in a study of blood T cells in healthy people across ages. Next came a second PCR, run for about 6 to 12 cycles, which used a sample-barcoded 5' primer along with a J-beta primer mix. TCRdb re-derived calls from the 5' RACE reads in MiXCR, one entry per CDR3 protein. Among approximately 350,000 distinct CDR3 sequences listed, over 45% were seen once. This clonotype was seen just once. Source material: blood. This receptor was taken from a man aged 55 to 70 in good health.

The CDR3 bases are TGCAGTGCCAAGCGGGGGGGGGATCAGCCCCAGCATTTT. It specifies CSAKRGGDQPQHF. The rearrangement uses TRBV20-1 and TRBJ1-5, with D maybe TRBD1 (5 bases). Germline V gene sequence: CDR1 DFQATT, CDR2 SNEGSKA (reference sequence). V dropped 6 bases and J dropped 5 bases, with 14 bases sitting between them. This CDR3 is built from 13 residues.